A single TCR beta chain is shown here with its context. What it binds is not known. The data belong to a study of T cell responses to AZD1222 COVID-19 vaccine. Regarding the study as a whole: Elevations in Spike-specific TCR breadth and depth followed administration of two AZD1222 doses. Donor demographics were predominantly white British with a female majority; clonal diversity may be underestimated. No day 14 peak samples; only post-peak repertoires were characterized.

The CDR3 has 13 residues. Germline V lookup: CDR1 SGHKS, CDR2 YYEKEE (reference sequence). V was trimmed by 0 bases and J by 6 bases, leaving 10 bases between them. The method was immunoSEQ multiplex PCR; TCRdb's version includes in-frame clones alone and lacks a portion of them. The repertoire consists of 200,000 to 250,000 clones, with more than 85% occurring once and the leading ten covering around 1%. The sequencing used peripheral blood, collected on day 0 of MenACWY control vaccination. The clonotype comes from an adult in good health. The rearrangement joins TRBV5-5 to TRBJ2-7, with no clear D. The CDR3 nucleotides read TGTGCCAGCAGCTTGGAAGCTAGGACCGAGCAGTACTTC. Its protein is CASSLEARTEQYF.